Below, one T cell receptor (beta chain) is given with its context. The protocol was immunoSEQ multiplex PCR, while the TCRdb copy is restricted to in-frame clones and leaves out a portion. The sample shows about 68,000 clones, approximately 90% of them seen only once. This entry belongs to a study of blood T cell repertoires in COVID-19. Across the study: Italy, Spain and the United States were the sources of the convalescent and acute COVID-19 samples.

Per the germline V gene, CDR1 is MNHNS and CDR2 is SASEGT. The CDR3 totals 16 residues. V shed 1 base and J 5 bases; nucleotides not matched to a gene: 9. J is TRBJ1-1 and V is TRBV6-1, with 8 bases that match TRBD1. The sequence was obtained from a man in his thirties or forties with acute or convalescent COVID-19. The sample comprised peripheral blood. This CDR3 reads CASSEGQGNWGTEAFF. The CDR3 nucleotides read TGTGCCAGCAGTGAAGGACAGGGGAATTGGGGTACTGAAGCTTTCTTT.